One and the same sample provided the 3 T cell receptor beta chains below, sequenced in a study of T cells after yellow fever vaccination. MiXCR, run by TCRdb on the 5' RACE reads, gives a single entry per CDR3 protein. The sample has 500,000 to 650,000 distinct CDR3 sequences, approximately 16% seen once; the top ten hold 17%. The starting material was PBMCs, obtained less than 6 days after the first yellow fever vaccination. The receptors were sampled from a man younger than 35 who received the YFV17D yellow fever vaccine.

The rearrangement joins TRBV10-3 to TRBJ1-1; 11 bases agree with TRBD1. With 6 bases clipped from V and 13 bases from J, the junction kept 7 bases outside the gene matches. CDR1 is ENHRY and CDR2 is SYGVKD in the germline V gene. The CDR3 runs 12 residues. CDR3 nucleotides: TGTGCCATCAGCCGGGACAGGGGGATCGTTTTCTTT. It yields the protein CAISRDRGIVFF.

Only a few counts were recorded for this clonotype. The chain has TRBV7-3 and TRBJ2-1, with D unclear. In germline, CDR1 is SGHTA, CDR2 FQGTGA. The ends were cut back, 5 bases at V and 3 bases at J, with 14 bases in the middle. The length of the CDR3 is 15 residues. The CDR3 sequence is CASSLGSEGYNEQFF. In DNA, the CDR3 is TGTGCCAGCAGCCTAGGCTCAGAAGGCTACAATGAGCAGTTCTTC.

This clonotype has at least ten counts. The V call is TRBV27, the J call TRBJ1-2, with D tentatively TRBD1 (5 bases). The germline V gene has CDR1 MNHEY and CDR2 SMNVEV (reference sequence). The V end lost 8 bases, the J end lost 5 bases, and 21 bases lay between the germline ends. The CDR3 covers 15 residues. The DNA for the CDR3 is TGTGCCAGCCGTCGGGGGGGGACCTTATTGTATGGCTACACCTTC. It encodes CASRRGGTLLYGYTF.